Listed here are 30 T cell receptor beta chains from one sample, sequenced in a study of Ad26.COV2.S vaccination and SARS-CoV-2 variants. The treatment was: 15 to 20 received Ad26.COV2.S at low or high dose, single or two shots; 5 received placebo; per-sample allocation not given. It was on day 63 after the first vaccine or placebo injection that samples were taken. Some clones are missing from TCRdb's copy, which holds only in-frame ones; the method was immunoSEQ multiplex PCR. The sample yields around 300,000 clones, around 88% seen once. The sequenced sample was peripheral blood, obtained in a trial of Ad26.COV2.S vaccine versus placebo. These receptors all stem from a person between 18 and 65 years old who received the Ad26.COV2.S COVID-19 vaccine or a placebo.

J is TRBJ1-6 and V is TRBV25-1, with 7 bases lining up with TRBD1. CDR3 length equals 13 residues. V shed 6 bases and J 8 bases; nucleotides not matched to a gene: 4. Looked up from germline, CDR1 is MGHDK and CDR2 is SYGVNS. The CDR3 is CASRTGRDSPLHF. The CDR3 region has the DNA TGTGCCAGCAGGACAGGGAGAGATTCACCCCTCCACTTT. The full variable domain, rest sourced from reference TRBV25-1 and TRBJ1-6, is EADIYQTPRYLVIGTGKKITLECSQTMGHDKMYWYQQDPGMELHLIHYSYGVNSTEKGDLSSESTVSRIRTEHFPLTLESARPSHTSQYLCASRTGRDSPLHFGNGTRLTVT.

The chain is built from TRBV2 and TRBJ2-5; D is possibly TRBD1 (6 bases). Looked up from germline, CDR1 is SNHLY and CDR2 is FYNNEI. V dropped 6 bases and J dropped 5 bases, with 16 bases sitting between them. This CDR3 is 14 amino acids long. The CDR3 nucleotides read TGTGCCAGCAGCCGGGACACTACAAGGGAGACCCAGTACTTC. Its translation: CASSRDTTRETQYF.

The genes are TRBV6-4 and TRBJ1-1; a possible D gene is TRBD1 (5 bases). The CDR3 length is 14 residues. The germline CDR1 and CDR2 sequences are MRHNA and SNTAGT. The germline V and J ends were trimmed by 2 bases and 4 bases, with 11 bases remaining between them. CDR3 bases: TGTGCCAGCAGTGACAGGGGTAGCGGCACTGAAGCTTTCTTT. It translates to CASSDRGSGTEAFF.

There are a few counts of this clone. This chain uses TRBV6-2 or TRBV6-3 with TRBJ1-1, with TRBD1 as a possible D gene (6 bases). Germline CDR1 reads MNHEY; CDR2 reads SVGEGT. There are 16 residues in the CDR3. The V end was cut by 4 bases, the J end by 3 bases, with 18 bases between. The CDR3, as DNA: TGTGCCAGCAGTTTGAGGGGGACCGCGGCGGACACTGAAGCTTTCTTT. Translation: CASSLRGTAADTEAFF.

The V gene is TRBV18, the J gene TRBJ1-1; TRBD1 agrees at 9 bases. CDR3 length equals 16 residues. Germline-derived CDR1 and CDR2 are KGHSH and LQKENI. Trimming took 3 bases from V and 2 from J; bases not matched to a gene: 7. The CDR3 spells CASSPSTGGVNTEAFF. The CDR3 DNA sequence: TGTGCCAGCTCACCTTCGACAGGGGGAGTTAACACTGAAGCTTTCTTT. Complete variable domain (other parts from reference TRBV18 and TRBJ1-1): NAGVMQNPRHLVRRRGQEARLRCSPMKGHSHVYWYRQLPEEGLKFMVYLQKENIIDESGMPKERFSAEFPKEGPSILRIQQVVRGDSAAYFCASSPSTGGVNTEAFFGQGTRLTVV.

The chain couples TRBV7-2 to TRBJ1-6, with 8 bases lining up with TRBD1. The CDR3 runs to 16 residues. Losses at the gene ends were 5 bases for V and 7 bases for J; bases not matched to a gene: 10. CDR1 SGHTA and CDR2 FQGNSA come from the germline V gene. Written as DNA, the CDR3 is TGTGCCAGCAGCCCCGCTGCCGGGACAGGAAATTCACCCCTCCACTTT. Translated: CASSPAAGTGNSPLHF.

In its sample, this clone was seen many times. This sequence joins TRBV6-5 and TRBJ2-7; 8 positions agree with TRBD2. The CDR3 is made up of 15 amino acids. Germline V CDR1 and CDR2: MNHEY, SVGAGI. The ends lost 4 bases at V and 5 bases at J; junction bases unmatched: 10. The CDR3 nucleotides read TGTGCCAGCAGTTGGAGCGGGAGAGGGGTAGACGAGCAGTACTTC. This encodes CASSWSGRGVDEQYF.

V and J are TRBV5-8 and TRBJ2-1; D is perhaps TRBD2 (5 bases). Trimming removed 2 bases at V and 6 bases at J, with 12 bases between. The germline V gene encodes CDR1 SGHTS and CDR2 YDEGEE. This CDR3 has 14 amino acids. CDR3 DNA: TGTGCCAGCAGCTTCCGAGGGCTCCGCAATGAGCAGTTCTTC. Amino acid sequence: CASSFRGLRNEQFF.

This clone was observed a few times. The chain's CDR3 is CASSLEGRASTEAFF. CDR3 nucleotides: TGTGCCAGCAGCTTAGAGGGCAGGGCTTCCACTGAAGCTTTCTTT. The chain joins TRBV7-9 to TRBJ1-1; D is possibly TRBD1 (5 bases). In germline, CDR1 is SEHNR, CDR2 FQNEAQ (reference sequence). The CDR3 totals 15 residues. With 1 base removed from V and 4 bases from J, the gap between germline ends came to 13 bases.

The rearrangement joins TRBV24-1 to TRBJ1-2; TRBD1 agrees at 7 bases. The junction had 5 bases not matched to a gene; V was cut back by 5 bases and J by 3 bases. Germline values: CDR1 KGHDR, CDR2 SFDVKD. This CDR3 is built from 14 residues. The CDR3 sequence: CATSVIDRDYGYTF. The CDR3 coding sequence is TGTGCCACCAGTGTTATTGACAGGGACTATGGCTACACCTTC.

V and J are TRBV19 and TRBJ2-3; TRBD2 agrees at 13 bases. Germline CDR1 and CDR2: LNHDA and SQIVND (reference sequence). The J segment lost 1 base and the V segment lost 5 bases, leaving 9 bases of the junction unmatched. The CDR3 is 18 residues long. CDR3 region: CASSAWTSGSGGTDTQYF. The CDR3 nucleotides are TGTGCCAGTAGTGCCTGGACTAGCGGGAGCGGTGGCACAGATACGCAGTATTTT.

The V gene is TRBV19, the J gene TRBJ2-3, with 7 bases lining up with TRBD1. Germline values: CDR1 LNHDA, CDR2 SQIVND (reference sequence). The CDR3 runs to 13 residues. V lost 4 bases, J lost 14 bases, and 12 bases stayed unmatched. CDR3 DNA: TGTGCCAGTAGTACCGCGACAGGGACGGATCCGTATTTT. Translating gives CASSTATGTDPYF. Together with reference TRBV19 and TRBJ2-3, the CDR3 gives the full variable domain: DGGITQSPKYLFRKEGQNVTLSCEQNLNHDAMYWYRQDPGQGLRLIYYSQIVNDFQKGDIAEGYSVSREKKESFPLTVTSAQKNPTAFYLCASSTATGTDPYFGPGTRLTVL.

V usage is TRBV6-5 and J usage is TRBJ1-1, with D possibly matching TRBD1 (5 bases). The V gene lost 6 bases and the J gene lost 6 bases, with 17 bases spanning the gap. In germline, CDR1 is MNHEY, CDR2 SVGAGI. There are 14 residues in the CDR3. The CDR3 region is CASSNQGLVAEAFF. CDR3 in DNA: TGTGCCAGCAGCAACCAGGGTCTCGTGGCTGAAGCTTTCTTT.

V is TRBV5-6 and J is TRBJ2-5; possibly TRBD1 for D (6 bases). V shed 2 bases and J shed 4 bases, with 12 bases lying between them. The CDR3 consists of 14 residues. The germline V gene encodes CDR1 SGHDT and CDR2 YYEEEE. The CDR3 is CASSLDRTPETQYF. As DNA, the CDR3 is TGTGCCAGCAGCTTAGACAGGACCCCAGAGACCCAGTACTTC. Variable domain in full (rest from reference TRBV5-6 and TRBJ2-5): DAGVTQSPTHLIKTRGQQVTLRCSPKSGHDTVSWYQQALGQGPQFIFQYYEEEERQRGNFPDRFSGHQFPNYSSELNVNALLLGDSALYLCASSLDRTPETQYFGPGTRLLVL.

The genes are TRBV7-2 and TRBJ2-7; no reliable D call. Germline V gives CDR1 SGHTA, CDR2 FQGNSA. The V end lost 4 bases, the J end lost 4 bases, and 14 bases lay between the germline ends. The CDR3 runs 14 residues. The CDR3 coding sequence is TGTGCCAGCAGCTCAGATACTGGGTTGTACGAGCAGTACTTC. Amino acids: CASSSDTGLYEQYF.

The chain uses TRBV2 and TRBJ1-3; D is unresolved. In germline, CDR1 is SNHLY, CDR2 FYNNEI. The V and J ends lost 4 bases and 2 bases respectively, with 12 bases between them. The CDR3 contains 15 residues. The DNA of the CDR3 is TGTGCCAGCAGTGCCCAAGATCCAACTGGAAACACCATATATTTT. Translated, it gives CASSAQDPTGNTIYF.

Note on this clone: At one of its ends the junction is not consistent with the germline gene, which may arise from a read error. The chain recombines TRBV7-9 with TRBJ2-1; TRBD2 agrees at 8 bases. CDR1 SEHNR and CDR2 FQNEAQ come from the germline V gene (reference sequence). This CDR3 contains 13 residues. The CDR3, as DNA: TGTGCCAGCAGCCCCCAGATAGCGGGGACGGGGGTCTTC. As protein: CASSPQIAGTGVF.

The chain couples TRBV2 to TRBJ2-7; D not certain. The CDR3 has 13 residues. Deletions cut 7 bases from V and 3 bases from J, with 13 bases between. In germline, CDR1 is SNHLY, CDR2 FYNNEI. The CDR3, as DNA: TGTGCCAGCAAGCTGGACGGCCACTACGAGCAGTACTTC. Its translation is CASKLDGHYEQYF.

The J gene is TRBJ1-5, the V gene TRBV18; tentative D call: TRBD1 (6 bases). The germline gives CDR1 KGHSH, CDR2 LQKENI. Trimming cost V 4 bases and J 2 bases, with 9 bases left between them. The CDR3 contains 14 residues. As DNA, the CDR3 is TGTGCCAGCTCACTCTCAGGGGGCAATCAGCCCCAGCATTTT. Protein sequence: CASSLSGGNQPQHF.

CDR3 DNA sequence: TGTGCCAGCAGCTCCCCGACTAGCGGGGAGCAAGAGACCCAGTACTTC. Amino acids: CASSSPTSGEQETQYF. V usage is TRBV7-8 and J usage is TRBJ2-5; 11 positions match TRBD2. CDR3 length equals 16 residues. Germline CDR1 and CDR2: SGHVS and FQNEAQ. The ends lost 4 bases at V and 2 bases at J; junction bases unmatched: 6. Drawing the rest from reference TRBV7-8 and TRBJ2-5, the complete variable domain is GAGVSQSPRYKVAKRGQDVALRCDPISGHVSLFWYQQALGQGPEFLTYFQNEAQLDKSGLPSDRFFAERPEGSVSTLKIQRTQQEDSAVYLCASSSPTSGEQETQYFGPGTRLLVL.

CDR3 region: CASSQTGRRTEAFF. For the CDR3, the DNA is TGTGCCAGCAGCCAAACAGGGAGGCGGACTGAAGCTTTCTTT. The V gene is TRBV28, the J gene TRBJ1-1, with D possibly TRBD1 on 6 matching bases. CDR1 is MDHEN and CDR2 is SYDVKM in the germline V gene. This CDR3 has 14 residues. Trimming shortened V by 6 bases and J by 5 bases, and 16 bases separated the two germline ends. The whole variable domain, remainder taken from reference TRBV28 and TRBJ1-1, is DVKVTQSSRYLVKRTGEKVFLECVQDMDHENMFWYRQDPGLGLRLIYFSYDVKMKEKGDIPEGYSVSREKKERFSLILESASTNQTSMYLCASSQTGRRTEAFFGQGTRLTVV.

The chain employs TRBV28 and TRBJ2-7; D gene ambiguous. Germline CDR1 is MDHEN and CDR2 is SYDVKM. V was trimmed by 3 bases and J by 3 bases, leaving 12 bases between them. This CDR3 spans 14 amino acids. In nucleotides, the CDR3 is TGTGCCAGCAGTTTCCCAGGTATAGGCTACGAGCAGTACTTC. It codes for CASSFPGIGYEQYF.

V gene TRBV28 combines with J gene TRBJ2-1; the match to TRBD2 covers 8 bases. Germline V CDR1 and CDR2: MDHEN, SYDVKM. Losses at the gene ends were 3 bases for V and 2 bases for J; bases not matched to a gene: 9. The CDR3 contains 17 residues. The CDR3 spells CASSFWLRGRTYNEQFF. For the CDR3, the DNA is TGTGCCAGCAGTTTTTGGTTGCGCGGGAGGACCTACAATGAGCAGTTCTTC.

This clone was seen a few times. This chain connects TRBV13 to TRBJ2-6, with TRBD1 matching over 9 bases. Germline CDR1 PRHDT, CDR2 FYEKMQ (reference sequence). The CDR3 has 17 residues. Trimming took 3 bases from V and 2 from J; bases not matched to a gene: 5. The CDR3 bases are TGTGCCAGCAGCTTCATGGGACAGGGTGCTGGGGCCAACGTCCTGACTTTC. Translated, it gives CASSFMGQGAGANVLTF.

The chain has TRBV7-2 and TRBJ2-3; the match to TRBD2 covers 9 bases. CDR1 and CDR2 from the germline V gene are SGHTA and FQGNSA. Losses at the gene ends were 4 bases for V and 2 bases for J; bases not matched to a gene: 4. The CDR3 covers 15 residues. The CDR3 nucleotides are TGTGCCAGCAGCTGGGGGACTAGCTCCACAGATACGCAGTATTTT. Translation gives CASSWGTSSTDTQYF.

The J gene is TRBJ2-4, the V gene TRBV7-9; weak D call: TRBD1 (6 bases). The CDR3 is made up of 16 amino acids. Germline loops: CDR1 SEHNR, CDR2 FQNEAQ (reference sequence). Trimming took 5 bases from V and 0 from J, leaving 14 bases between them. CDR3 in amino acids: CASSPTGSLAKNIQYF. CDR3 in DNA: TGTGCCAGCAGCCCAACAGGGTCTCTAGCCAAAAACATTCAGTACTTC.

The chain employs TRBV11-2 and TRBJ2-7; D gene unclear. Trimming took 0 bases from V and 3 from J, leaving 9 bases between them. Germline CDR1 and CDR2: SGHAT and FQNNGV. This CDR3 is built from 14 residues. CDR3 DNA sequence: TGTGCCAGCAGCTTAGATACTACCCGCTACGAGCAGTACTTC. It codes for CASSLDTTRYEQYF.

The chain employs TRBV3-1 (or the pseudogene TRBV3-2) and TRBJ2-5; 8 nucleotides align to TRBD2. J gave up 5 bases and V 3 bases, and 5 bases lay outside the gene matches. CDR1 is LGHDT and CDR2 is YNNKEL in the germline V gene (reference sequence). There are 14 residues in the CDR3. The CDR3: CASSQGTRRETQYF. In nucleotides, the CDR3 is TGTGCCAGCAGCCAGGGGACTAGAAGGGAGACCCAGTACTTC.

The chain joins TRBV7-9 to TRBJ1-2; D not certain. This CDR3 region has 15 residues. Per the germline V gene, CDR1 is SEHNR and CDR2 is FQNEAQ (reference sequence). Between the trimmed V and J ends, which lost 2 bases and 8 bases, there was a span of 18 bases. The CDR3: CASSLLGPMSGGYTF. For the CDR3, the DNA is TGTGCCAGCAGCTTACTCGGCCCTATGAGCGGAGGCTACACCTTC.

The chain recombines TRBV5-1 with TRBJ1-1; D unclear. The V gene's germline CDR1 is SGHRS and CDR2 YFSETQ. The V and J ends lost 0 bases and 8 bases respectively, with 11 bases between them. This CDR3 contains 13 residues. The CDR3 DNA sequence: TGCGCCAGCAGCTTGGAAGAGGAAACCGAAGCTTTCTTT. This gives the protein CASSLEEETEAFF.